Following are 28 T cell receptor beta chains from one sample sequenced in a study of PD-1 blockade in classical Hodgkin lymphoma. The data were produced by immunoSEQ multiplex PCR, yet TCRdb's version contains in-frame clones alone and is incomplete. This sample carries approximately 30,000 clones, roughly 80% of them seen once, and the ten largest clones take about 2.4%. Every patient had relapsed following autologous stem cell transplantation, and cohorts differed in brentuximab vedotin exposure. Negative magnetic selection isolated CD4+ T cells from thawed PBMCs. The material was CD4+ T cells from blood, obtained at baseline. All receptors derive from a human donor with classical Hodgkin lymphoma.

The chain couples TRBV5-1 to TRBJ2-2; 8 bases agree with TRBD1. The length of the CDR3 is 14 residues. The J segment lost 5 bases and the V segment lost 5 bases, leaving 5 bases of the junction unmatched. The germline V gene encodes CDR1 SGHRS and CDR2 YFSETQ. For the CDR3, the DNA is TGCGCCAGCAGGGGGACAGGCAATACCGGGGAGCTGTTTTTT. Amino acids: CASRGTGNTGELFF.

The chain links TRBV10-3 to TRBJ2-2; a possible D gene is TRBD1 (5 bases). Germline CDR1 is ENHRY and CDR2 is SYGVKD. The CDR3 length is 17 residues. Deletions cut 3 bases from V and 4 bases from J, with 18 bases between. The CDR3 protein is CAISETRGAASTGELFF. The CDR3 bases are TGTGCCATCAGTGAAACTCGTGGGGCGGCGAGCACCGGGGAGCTGTTTTTT.

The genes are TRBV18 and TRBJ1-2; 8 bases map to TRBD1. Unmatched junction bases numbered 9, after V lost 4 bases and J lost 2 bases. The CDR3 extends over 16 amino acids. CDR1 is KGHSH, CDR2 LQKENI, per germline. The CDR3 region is CASSLGQVGLNYGYTF. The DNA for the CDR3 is TGTGCCAGCTCACTGGGACAGGTGGGGCTAAACTATGGCTACACCTTC.

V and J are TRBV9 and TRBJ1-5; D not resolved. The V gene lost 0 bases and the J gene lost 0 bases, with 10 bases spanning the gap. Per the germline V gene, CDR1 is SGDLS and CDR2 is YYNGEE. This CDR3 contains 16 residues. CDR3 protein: CASSVGAGTSNQPQHF. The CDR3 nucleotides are TGTGCCAGCAGCGTAGGGGCAGGAACTAGCAATCAGCCCCAGCATTTT.

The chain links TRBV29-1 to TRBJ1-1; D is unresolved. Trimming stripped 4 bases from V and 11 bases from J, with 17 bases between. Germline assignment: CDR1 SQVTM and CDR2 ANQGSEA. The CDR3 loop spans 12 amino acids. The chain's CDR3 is CSVALDRLGAFF. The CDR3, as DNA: TGCAGCGTTGCGCTAGACCGGTTGGGGGCTTTCTTT.

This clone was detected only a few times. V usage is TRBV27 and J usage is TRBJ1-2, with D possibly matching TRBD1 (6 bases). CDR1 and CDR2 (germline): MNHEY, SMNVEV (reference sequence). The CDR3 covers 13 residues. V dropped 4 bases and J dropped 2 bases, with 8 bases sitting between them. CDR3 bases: TGTGCCAGCAGTTGGGACAAGAACTATGGCTACACCTTC. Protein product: CASSWDKNYGYTF.

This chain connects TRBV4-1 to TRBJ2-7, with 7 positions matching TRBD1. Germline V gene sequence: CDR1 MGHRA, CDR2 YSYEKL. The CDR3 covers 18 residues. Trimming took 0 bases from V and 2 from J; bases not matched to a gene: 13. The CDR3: CASSQDQGVTGSTYEQYF. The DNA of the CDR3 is TGCGCCAGCAGCCAAGATCAGGGGGTTACAGGGAGTACCTACGAGCAGTACTTC.

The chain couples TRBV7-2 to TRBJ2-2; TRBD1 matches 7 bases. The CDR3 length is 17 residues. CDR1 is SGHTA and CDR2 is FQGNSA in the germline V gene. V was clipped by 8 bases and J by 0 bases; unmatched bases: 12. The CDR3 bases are TGTGCCAGCCGTTTTATTGGGGACAGCACGAACACCGGGGAGCTGTTTTTT. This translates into CASRFIGDSTNTGELFF. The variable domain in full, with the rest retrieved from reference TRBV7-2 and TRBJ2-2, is GAGVSQSPSNKVTEKGKDVELRCDPISGHTALYWYRQSLGQGLEFLIYFQGNSAPDKSGLPSDRFSAERTGGSVSTLTIQRTQQEDSAVYLCASRFIGDSTNTGELFFGEGSRLTVL.

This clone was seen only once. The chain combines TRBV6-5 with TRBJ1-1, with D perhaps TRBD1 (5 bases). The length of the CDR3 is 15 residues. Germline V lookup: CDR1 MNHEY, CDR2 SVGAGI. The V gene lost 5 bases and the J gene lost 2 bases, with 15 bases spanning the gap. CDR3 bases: TGTGCCAGCAGTCGCGTGGGGGGGGTCAACACTGAAGCTTTCTTT. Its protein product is CASSRVGGVNTEAFF.

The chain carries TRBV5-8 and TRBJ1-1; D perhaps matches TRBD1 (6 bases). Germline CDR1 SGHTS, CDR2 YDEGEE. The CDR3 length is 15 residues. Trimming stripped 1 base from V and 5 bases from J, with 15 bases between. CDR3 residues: CASSLSGGRGTEAFF. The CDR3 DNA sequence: TGTGCCAGCAGCTTGAGTGGAGGTAGGGGGACTGAAGCTTTCTTT.

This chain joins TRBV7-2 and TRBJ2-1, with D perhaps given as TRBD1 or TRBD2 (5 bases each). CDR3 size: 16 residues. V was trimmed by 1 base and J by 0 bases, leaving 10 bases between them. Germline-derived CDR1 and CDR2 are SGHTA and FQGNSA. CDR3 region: CASSLGAGSSYNEQFF. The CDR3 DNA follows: TGTGCCAGCAGCTTAGGGGCAGGGAGCTCCTACAATGAGCAGTTCTTC.

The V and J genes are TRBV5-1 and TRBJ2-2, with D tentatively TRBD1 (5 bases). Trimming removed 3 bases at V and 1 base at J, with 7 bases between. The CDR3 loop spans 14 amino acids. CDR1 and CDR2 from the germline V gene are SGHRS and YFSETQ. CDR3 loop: CASSSTGNTGELFF. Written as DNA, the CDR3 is TGCGCCAGCAGCTCTACAGGGAACACCGGGGAGCTGTTTTTT.

CDR3 residues: CARSAGRASENQPQHF. The CDR3 coding sequence is TGTGCCAGAAGCGCGGGTCGGGCTAGTGAGAATCAGCCCCAGCATTTT. The rearrangement joins TRBV5-3 to TRBJ1-5; D call uncertain. TRBV5-3 is recorded as an ORF, its role being uncertain. V lost 4 bases and J 4 bases, leaving 18 bases between the germline ends. CDR3 length equals 16 residues.

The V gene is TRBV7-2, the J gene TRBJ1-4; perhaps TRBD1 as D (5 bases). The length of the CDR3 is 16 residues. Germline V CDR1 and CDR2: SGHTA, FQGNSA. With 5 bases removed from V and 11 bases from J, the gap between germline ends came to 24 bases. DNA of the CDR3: TGTGCCAGCAGCGGAGCGGGGGAAGTTAGCTCGCGGAAACTGTTTTTT. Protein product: CASSGAGEVSSRKLFF.

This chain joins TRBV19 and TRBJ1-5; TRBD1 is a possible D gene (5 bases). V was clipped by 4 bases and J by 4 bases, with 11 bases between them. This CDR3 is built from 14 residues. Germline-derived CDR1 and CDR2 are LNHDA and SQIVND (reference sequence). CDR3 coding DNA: TGTGCCAGTAGTACTCTTGGGACGAATCAGCCCCAGCATTTT. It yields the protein CASSTLGTNQPQHF. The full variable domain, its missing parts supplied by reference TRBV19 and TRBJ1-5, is DGGITQSPKYLFRKEGQNVTLSCEQNLNHDAMYWYRQDPGQGLRLIYYSQIVNDFQKGDIAEGYSVSREKKESFPLTVTSAQKNPTAFYLCASSTLGTNQPQHFGDGTRLSIL.

The CDR3 DNA follows: TGTGCCAGTAGGGCACTAGCGGGGGGGCCTGAGACCCAGTACTTC. Residues: CASRALAGGPETQYF. The chain employs TRBV19 and TRBJ2-5; 13 positions agree with TRBD2. CDR3 length: 15 amino acids. V dropped 6 bases and J dropped 5; count of bases not matched to a gene: 6. Germline V lookup: CDR1 LNHDA, CDR2 SQIVND (reference sequence).

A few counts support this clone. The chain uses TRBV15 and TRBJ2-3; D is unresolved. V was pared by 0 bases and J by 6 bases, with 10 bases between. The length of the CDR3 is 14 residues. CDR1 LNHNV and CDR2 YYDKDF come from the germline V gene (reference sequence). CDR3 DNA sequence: TGTGCCACCAGCAGAGATAGGGCCGAGGATACGCAGTATTTT. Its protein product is CATSRDRAEDTQYF.

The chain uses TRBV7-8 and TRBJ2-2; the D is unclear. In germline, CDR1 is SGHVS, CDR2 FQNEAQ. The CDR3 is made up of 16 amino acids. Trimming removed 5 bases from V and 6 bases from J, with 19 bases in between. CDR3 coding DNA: TGTGCCAGCAGCGCCTCGGGTGGGATATTTGCCGGGGAGCTGTTTTTT. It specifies CASSASGGIFAGELFF.

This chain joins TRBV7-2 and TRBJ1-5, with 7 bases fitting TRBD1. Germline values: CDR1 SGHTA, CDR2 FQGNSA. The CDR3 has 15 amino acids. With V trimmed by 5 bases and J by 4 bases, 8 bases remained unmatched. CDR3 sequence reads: CASSPTQGGNQPQHF. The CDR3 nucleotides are TGTGCCAGCAGCCCTACGCAGGGGGGAAATCAGCCCCAGCATTTT.

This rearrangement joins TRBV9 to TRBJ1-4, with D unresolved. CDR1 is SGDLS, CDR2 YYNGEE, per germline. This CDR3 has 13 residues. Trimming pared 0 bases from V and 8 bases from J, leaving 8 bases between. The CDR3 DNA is TGTGCCAGCAGCGTAGTAGAGGGAGAAAAACTGTTTTTT. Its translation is CASSVVEGEKLFF. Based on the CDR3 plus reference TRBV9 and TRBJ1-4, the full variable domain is DSGVTQTPKHLITATGQRVTLRCSPRSGDLSVYWYQQSLDQGLQFLIQYYNGEERAKGNILERFSAQQFPDLHSELNLSSLELGDSALYFCASSVVEGEKLFFGSGTQLSVL.

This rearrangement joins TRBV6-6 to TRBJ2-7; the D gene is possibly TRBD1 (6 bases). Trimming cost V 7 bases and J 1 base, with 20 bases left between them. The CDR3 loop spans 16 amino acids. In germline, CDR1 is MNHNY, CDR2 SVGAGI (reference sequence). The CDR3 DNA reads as TGTGCCAGCACCGAAAGGGGGAATGGTGGATCCTACGAGCAGTACTTC. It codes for CASTERGNGGSYEQYF.

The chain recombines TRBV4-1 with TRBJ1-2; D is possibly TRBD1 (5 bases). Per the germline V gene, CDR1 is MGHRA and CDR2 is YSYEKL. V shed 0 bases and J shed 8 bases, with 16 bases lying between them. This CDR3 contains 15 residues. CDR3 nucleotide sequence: TGCGCCAGCAGCCAAGATTCACAGGCTTACCGAGGCTACACCTTC. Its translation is CASSQDSQAYRGYTF.

The CDR3 protein is CSVNEPNYGYTF. DNA of the CDR3: TGCAGCGTTAATGAGCCCAACTATGGCTACACCTTC. The rearrangement joins TRBV29-1 to TRBJ1-2; D call uncertain. Germline CDR1 reads SQVTM; CDR2 reads ANQGSEA. Trimming pared 5 bases from V and 2 bases from J, leaving 9 bases between. CDR3 length equals 12 residues.

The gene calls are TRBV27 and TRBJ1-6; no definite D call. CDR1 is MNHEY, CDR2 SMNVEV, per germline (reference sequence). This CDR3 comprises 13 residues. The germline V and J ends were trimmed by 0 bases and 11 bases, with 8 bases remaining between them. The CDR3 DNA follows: TGTGCCAGCAGTTTATCTAGAAATACACCCCTCCACTTT. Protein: CASSLSRNTPLHF.

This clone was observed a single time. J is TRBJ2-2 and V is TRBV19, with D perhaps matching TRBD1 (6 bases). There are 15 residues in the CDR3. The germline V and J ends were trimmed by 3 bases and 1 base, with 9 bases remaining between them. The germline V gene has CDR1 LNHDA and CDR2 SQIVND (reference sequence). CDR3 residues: CASSILTGNTGELFF. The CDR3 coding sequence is TGTGCCAGTAGTATTCTGACAGGGAACACCGGGGAGCTGTTTTTT.

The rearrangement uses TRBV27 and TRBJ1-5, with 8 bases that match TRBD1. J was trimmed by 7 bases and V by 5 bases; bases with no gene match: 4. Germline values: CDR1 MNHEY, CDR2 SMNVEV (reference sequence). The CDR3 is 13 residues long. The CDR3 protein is CASSISGGQPQHF. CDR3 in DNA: TGTGCCAGCAGTATTTCAGGGGGCCAGCCCCAGCATTTT.

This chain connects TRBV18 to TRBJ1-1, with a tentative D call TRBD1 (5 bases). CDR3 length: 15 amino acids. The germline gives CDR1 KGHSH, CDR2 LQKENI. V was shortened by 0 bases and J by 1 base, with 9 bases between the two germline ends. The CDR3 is CASSPPGGRNTEAFF. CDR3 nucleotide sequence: TGTGCCAGCTCACCACCGGGGGGAAGGAACACTGAAGCTTTCTTT.

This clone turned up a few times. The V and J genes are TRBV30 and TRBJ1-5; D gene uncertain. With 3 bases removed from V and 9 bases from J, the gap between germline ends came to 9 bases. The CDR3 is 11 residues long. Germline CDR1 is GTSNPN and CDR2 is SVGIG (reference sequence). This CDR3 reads CAWRNRGPQHF. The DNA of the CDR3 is TGTGCCTGGAGGAACCGTGGGCCCCAGCATTTT.